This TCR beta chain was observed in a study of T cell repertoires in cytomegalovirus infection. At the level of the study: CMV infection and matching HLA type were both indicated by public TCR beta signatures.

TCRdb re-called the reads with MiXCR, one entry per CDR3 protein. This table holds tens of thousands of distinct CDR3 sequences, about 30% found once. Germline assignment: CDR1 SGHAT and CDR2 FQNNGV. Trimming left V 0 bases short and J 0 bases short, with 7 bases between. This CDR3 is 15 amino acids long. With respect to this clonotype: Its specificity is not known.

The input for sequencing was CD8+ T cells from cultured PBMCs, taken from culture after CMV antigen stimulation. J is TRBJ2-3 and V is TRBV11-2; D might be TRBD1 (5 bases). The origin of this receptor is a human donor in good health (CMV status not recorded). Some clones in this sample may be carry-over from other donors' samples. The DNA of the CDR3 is TGTGCCAGCAGCTTAGAAGGGGTTAGCACAGATACGCAGTATTTT. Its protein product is CASSLEGVSTDTQYF.